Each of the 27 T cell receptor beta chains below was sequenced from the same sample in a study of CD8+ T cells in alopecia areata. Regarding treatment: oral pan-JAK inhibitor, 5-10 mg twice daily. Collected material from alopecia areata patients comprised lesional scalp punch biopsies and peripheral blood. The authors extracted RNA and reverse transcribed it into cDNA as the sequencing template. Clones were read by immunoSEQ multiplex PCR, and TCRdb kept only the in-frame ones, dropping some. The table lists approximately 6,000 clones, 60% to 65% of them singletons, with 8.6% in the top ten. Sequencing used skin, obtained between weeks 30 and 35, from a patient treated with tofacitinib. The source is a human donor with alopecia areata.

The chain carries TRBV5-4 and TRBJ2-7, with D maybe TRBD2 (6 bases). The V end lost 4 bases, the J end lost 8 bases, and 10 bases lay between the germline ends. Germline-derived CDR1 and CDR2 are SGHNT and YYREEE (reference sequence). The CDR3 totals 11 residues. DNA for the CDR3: TGTGCCAGCAGCGGCGGGGTCAAGCAGTACTTC. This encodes CASSGGVKQYF.

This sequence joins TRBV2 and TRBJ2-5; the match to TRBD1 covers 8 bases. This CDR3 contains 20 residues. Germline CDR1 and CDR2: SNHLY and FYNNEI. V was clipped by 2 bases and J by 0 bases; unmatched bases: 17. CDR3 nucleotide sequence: TGTGCCAGCAGTGAATTGCCCACGTGGCCAGGGGACAGGCACCAAGAGACCCAGTACTTC. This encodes CASSELPTWPGDRHQETQYF.

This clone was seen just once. Here the CDR3 reads CASRPKGAEHEQYF. Here the CDR3 DNA reads TGTGCCAGCAGGCCCAAGGGGGCTGAGCACGAGCAGTACTTC. The chain combines TRBV11-2 with TRBJ2-7; 7 bases fit TRBD1. The CDR3 spans 14 residues. Unmatched junction bases numbered 10, after V lost 6 bases and J lost 5 bases. Germline V lookup: CDR1 SGHAT, CDR2 FQNNGV.

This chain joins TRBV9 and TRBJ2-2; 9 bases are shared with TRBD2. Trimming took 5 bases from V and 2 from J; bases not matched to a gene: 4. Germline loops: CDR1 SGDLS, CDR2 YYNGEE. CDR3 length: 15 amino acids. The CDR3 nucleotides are TGTGCCAGCAGTGCCGGGACTAGCAACACCGGGGAGCTGTTTTTT. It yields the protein CASSAGTSNTGELFF. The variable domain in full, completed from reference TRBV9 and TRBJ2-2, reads DSGVTQTPKHLITATGQRVTLRCSPRSGDLSVYWYQQSLDQGLQFLIQYYNGEERAKGNILERFSAQQFPDLHSELNLSSLELGDSALYFCASSAGTSNTGELFFGEGSRLTVL.

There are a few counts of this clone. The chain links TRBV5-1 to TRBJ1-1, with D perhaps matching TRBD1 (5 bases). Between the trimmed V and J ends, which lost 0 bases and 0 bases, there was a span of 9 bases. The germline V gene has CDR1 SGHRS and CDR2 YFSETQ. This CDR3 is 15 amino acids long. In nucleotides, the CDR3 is TGCGCCAGCAGCTTGGAAACAGGTATGAACACTGAAGCTTTCTTT. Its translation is CASSLETGMNTEAFF.

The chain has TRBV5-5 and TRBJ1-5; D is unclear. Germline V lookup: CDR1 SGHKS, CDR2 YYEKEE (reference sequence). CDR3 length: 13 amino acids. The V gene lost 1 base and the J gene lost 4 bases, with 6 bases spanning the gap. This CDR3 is CASSLFWNQPQHF. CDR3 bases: TGTGCCAGCAGCTTGTTTTGGAATCAGCCCCAGCATTTT.

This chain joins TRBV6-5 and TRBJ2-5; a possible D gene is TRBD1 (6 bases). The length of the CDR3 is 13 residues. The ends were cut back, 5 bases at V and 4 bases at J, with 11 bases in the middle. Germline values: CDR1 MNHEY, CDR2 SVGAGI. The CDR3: CASSPDRLETQYF. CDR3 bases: TGTGCCAGCAGTCCCGACAGGCTAGAGACCCAGTACTTC.

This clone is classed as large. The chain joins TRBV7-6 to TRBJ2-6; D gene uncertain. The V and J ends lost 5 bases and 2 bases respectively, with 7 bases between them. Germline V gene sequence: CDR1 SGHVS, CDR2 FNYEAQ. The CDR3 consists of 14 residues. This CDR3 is CASSPMTGANVLTF. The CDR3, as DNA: TGTGCCAGCAGCCCCATGACTGGGGCCAACGTCCTGACTTTC.

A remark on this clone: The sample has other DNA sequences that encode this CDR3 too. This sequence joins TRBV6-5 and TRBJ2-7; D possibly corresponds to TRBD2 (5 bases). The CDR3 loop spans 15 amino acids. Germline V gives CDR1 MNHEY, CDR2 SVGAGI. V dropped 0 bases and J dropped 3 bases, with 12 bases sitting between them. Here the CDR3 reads CASSYSNSGDYEQYF. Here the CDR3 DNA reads TGTGCCAGCAGTTACTCGAATTCCGGGGACTACGAGCAGTACTTC.

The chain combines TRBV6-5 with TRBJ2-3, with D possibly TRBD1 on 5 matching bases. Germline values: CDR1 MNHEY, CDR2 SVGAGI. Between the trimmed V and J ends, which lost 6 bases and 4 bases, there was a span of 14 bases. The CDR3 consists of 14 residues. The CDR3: CASRLRVGSDTQYF. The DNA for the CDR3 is TGTGCCAGCAGGCTCAGGGTCGGCTCAGATACGCAGTATTTT.

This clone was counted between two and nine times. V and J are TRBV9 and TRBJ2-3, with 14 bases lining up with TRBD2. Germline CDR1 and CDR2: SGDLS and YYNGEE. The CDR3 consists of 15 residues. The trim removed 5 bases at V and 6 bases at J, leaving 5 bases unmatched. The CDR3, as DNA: TGTGCCAGCAGGGAGGGACTAGCGGGAGAGGATACGCAGTATTTT. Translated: CASREGLAGEDTQYF.

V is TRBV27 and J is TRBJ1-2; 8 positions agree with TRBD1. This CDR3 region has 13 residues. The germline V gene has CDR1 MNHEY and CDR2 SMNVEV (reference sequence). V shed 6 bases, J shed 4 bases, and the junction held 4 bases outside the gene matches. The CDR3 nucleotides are TGTGCCAGCAGGCCCGACAGGGGCTATGGCTACACCTTC. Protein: CASRPDRGYGYTF.

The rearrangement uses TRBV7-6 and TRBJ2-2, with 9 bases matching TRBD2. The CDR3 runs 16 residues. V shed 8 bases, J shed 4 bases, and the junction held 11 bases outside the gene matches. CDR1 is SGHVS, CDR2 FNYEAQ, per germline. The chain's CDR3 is CASAEGTSIITGELFF. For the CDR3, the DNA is TGTGCCAGCGCGGAAGGGACTAGCATTATCACCGGGGAGCTGTTTTTT.

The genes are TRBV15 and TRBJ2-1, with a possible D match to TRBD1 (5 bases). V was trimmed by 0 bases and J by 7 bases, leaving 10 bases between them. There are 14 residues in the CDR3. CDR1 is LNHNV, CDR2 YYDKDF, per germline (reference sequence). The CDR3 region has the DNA TGTGCCACCAGCAGAGATCAGGGTAGGAATGAGCAGTTCTTC. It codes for CATSRDQGRNEQFF.

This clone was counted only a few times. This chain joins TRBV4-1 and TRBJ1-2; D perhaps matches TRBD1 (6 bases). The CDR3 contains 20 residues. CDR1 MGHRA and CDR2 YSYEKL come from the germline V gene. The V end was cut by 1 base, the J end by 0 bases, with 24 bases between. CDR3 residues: CASSQGYREERKKANYGYTF. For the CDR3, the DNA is TGCGCCAGCAGCCAAGGCTACAGGGAGGAACGGAAGAAAGCTAACTATGGCTACACCTTC.

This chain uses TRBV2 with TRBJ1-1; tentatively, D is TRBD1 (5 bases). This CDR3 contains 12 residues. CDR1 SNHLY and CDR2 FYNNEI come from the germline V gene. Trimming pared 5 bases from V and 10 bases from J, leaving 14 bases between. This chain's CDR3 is CASSPDSPGAFF. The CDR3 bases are TGTGCCAGCAGTCCCGACAGCCCGGGAGCTTTCTTT.

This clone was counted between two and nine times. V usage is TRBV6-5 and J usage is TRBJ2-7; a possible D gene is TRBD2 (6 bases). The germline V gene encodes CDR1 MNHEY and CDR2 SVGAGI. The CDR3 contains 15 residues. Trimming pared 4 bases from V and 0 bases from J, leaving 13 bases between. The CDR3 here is CASSSHRDFSYEQYF. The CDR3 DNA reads TGTGCCAGCAGTTCTCACCGGGACTTCTCCTACGAGCAGTACTTC.

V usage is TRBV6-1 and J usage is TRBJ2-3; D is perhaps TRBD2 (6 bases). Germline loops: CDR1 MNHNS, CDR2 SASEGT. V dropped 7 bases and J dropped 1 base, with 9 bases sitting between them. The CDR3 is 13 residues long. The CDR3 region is CASTWGGTDTQYF. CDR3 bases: TGTGCCAGCACGTGGGGGGGCACAGATACGCAGTATTTT.

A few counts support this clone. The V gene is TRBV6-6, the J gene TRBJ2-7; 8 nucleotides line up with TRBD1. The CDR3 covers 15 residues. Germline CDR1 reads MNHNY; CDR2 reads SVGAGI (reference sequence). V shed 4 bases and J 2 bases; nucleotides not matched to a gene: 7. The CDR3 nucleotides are TGTGCCAGCAGTTCCACTAAGACAGGGGCCTACGAGCAGTACTTC. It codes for CASSSTKTGAYEQYF.

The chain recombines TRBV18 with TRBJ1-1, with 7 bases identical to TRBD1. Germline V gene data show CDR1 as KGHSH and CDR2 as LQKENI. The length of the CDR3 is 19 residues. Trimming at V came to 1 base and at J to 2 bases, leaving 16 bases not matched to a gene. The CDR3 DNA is TGTGCCAGCTCACCACGAGCCGGGACAGCGTCAGAACTTAACACTGAAGCTTTCTTT. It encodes CASSPRAGTASELNTEAFF. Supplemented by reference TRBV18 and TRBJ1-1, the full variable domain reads NAGVMQNPRHLVRRRGQEARLRCSPMKGHSHVYWYRQLPEEGLKFMVYLQKENIIDESGMPKERFSAEFPKEGPSILRIQQVVRGDSAAYFCASSPRAGTASELNTEAFFGQGTRLTVV.

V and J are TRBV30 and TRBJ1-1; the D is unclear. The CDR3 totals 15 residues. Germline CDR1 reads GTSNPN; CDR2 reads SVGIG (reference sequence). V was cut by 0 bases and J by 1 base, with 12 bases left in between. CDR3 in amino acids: CAWSVVGVKNTEAFF. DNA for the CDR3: TGTGCCTGGAGTGTAGTGGGTGTCAAGAACACTGAAGCTTTCTTT. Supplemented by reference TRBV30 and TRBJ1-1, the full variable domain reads SQTIHQWPATLVQPVGSPLSLECTVEGTSNPNLYWYRQAAGRGLQLLFYSVGIGQISSEVPQNLSASRPQDRQFILSSKKLLLSDSGFYLCAWSVVGVKNTEAFFGQGTRLTVV.

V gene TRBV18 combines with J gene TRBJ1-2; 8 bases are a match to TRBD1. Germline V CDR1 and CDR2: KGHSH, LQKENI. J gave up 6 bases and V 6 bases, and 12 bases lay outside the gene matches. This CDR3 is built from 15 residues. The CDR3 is CASSRDRGEVDGYTF. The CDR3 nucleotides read TGTGCCAGCTCCAGAGACAGGGGAGAGGTGGATGGCTACACCTTC.

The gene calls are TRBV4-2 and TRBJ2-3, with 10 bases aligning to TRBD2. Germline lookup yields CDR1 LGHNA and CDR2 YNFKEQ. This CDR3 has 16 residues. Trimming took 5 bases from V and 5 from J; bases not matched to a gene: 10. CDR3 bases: TGTGCCAGCAGCGGCAGAGGAAGCGGGGGGGGAGATACGCAGTATTTT. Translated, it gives CASSGRGSGGGDTQYF.

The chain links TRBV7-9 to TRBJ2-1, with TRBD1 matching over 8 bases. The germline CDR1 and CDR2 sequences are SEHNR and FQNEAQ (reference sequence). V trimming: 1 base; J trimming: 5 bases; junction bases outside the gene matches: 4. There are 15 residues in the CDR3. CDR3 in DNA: TGTGCCAGCAGCTTAGACAGGGGGTTAAACAATGAGCAGTTCTTC. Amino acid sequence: CASSLDRGLNNEQFF. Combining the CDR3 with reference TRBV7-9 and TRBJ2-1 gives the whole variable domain DTGVSQNPRHKITKRGQNVTFRCDPISEHNRLYWYRQTLGQGPEFLTYFQNEAQLEKSRLLSDRFSAERPKGSFSTLEIQRTEQGDSAMYLCASSLDRGLNNEQFFGPGTRLTVL.

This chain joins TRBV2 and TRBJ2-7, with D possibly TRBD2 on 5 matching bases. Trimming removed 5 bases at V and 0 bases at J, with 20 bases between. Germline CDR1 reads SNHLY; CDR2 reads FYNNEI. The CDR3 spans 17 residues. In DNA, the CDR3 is TGTGCCAGCAGTCACGGGATTTCCAACCCGAGCTCCTACGAGCAGTACTTC. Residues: CASSHGISNPSSYEQYF.

CDR3 DNA: TGTGCCAGTAGTAAACTAGCGGGGGTTTACAATGAGCAGTTCTTC. Amino acids: CASSKLAGVYNEQFF. This chain connects TRBV19 to TRBJ2-1; TRBD2 agrees at 11 bases. CDR3 length equals 15 residues. V dropped 4 bases and J dropped 4; count of bases not matched to a gene: 3. Germline CDR1 LNHDA, CDR2 SQIVND (reference sequence).

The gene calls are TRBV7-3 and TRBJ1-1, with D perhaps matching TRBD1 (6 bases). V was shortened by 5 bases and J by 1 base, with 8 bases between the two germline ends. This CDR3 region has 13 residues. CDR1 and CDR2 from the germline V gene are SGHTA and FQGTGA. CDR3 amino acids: CASSGQPNTEAFF. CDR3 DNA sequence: TGTGCCAGCAGCGGACAGCCGAACACTGAAGCTTTCTTT.